This T cell receptor beta chain was identified in a study of T-cell reconstitution after alpha-beta-depleted transplantation in children. Preparation of the TCRbeta library was carried out with unique molecular identifiers. One entry per CDR3 protein results from TCRdb running MiXCR on the PCR reads. The repertoire holds approximately 200,000 distinct CDR3 sequences, roughly 15% seen once, with roughly an eighth in the top ten. The CDR3 length is 15 residues. Losses at the gene ends were 4 bases for V and 6 bases for J; bases not matched to a gene: 6. Per the germline V gene, CDR1 is SGHRS and CDR2 is YFSETQ. This clonotype showed up just a few times.

The V gene is TRBV5-1, the J gene TRBJ2-7; 14 positions match TRBD2. The input for sequencing was PBMCs from the stem cell graft donor, taken from the stem cell graft. The origin of this receptor is a human donor who donated a stem cell graft to a child with acute lymphoblastic leukemia. DNA for the CDR3: TGCGCCAGCAGCCTCGGACTAGCGGGAGGTCTCGAGCAGTACTTC. Its translation is CASSLGLAGGLEQYF.